This T cell receptor beta chain is drawn from a study of cytomegalovirus exposure and HLA in healthy donors. Study as a whole: Membership in the Caucasian-associated ancestry cluster was found for 81% of nearly 400 genotyped donors.

The V and J ends lost 6 bases and 3 bases, in that order; junction bases with no gene match: 7. Germline V gene data show CDR1 as MGHDK and CDR2 as SYGVNS. The length of the CDR3 is 14 residues. A multiplex PCR was run with 60 Vbeta primers and 13 Jbeta primers. The repertoire was sequenced with immunoSEQ multiplex PCR; TCRdb's copy has only in-frame clones and lacks some. The sample has around 180,000 clones, 78% seen once. About this clone: Its specificity is unknown.

The study, taken as a whole, reports: The study flagged 150 to 200 TCR beta chains as cytomegalovirus-associated. Relative to equally common others, HLA-associated TCR beta chains showed greater clonal expansion in a later analysis.

Sequenced: PBMCs. The TCR originated in a woman aged 25 to 39 in good health and CMV-seropositive. V and J are TRBV25-1 and TRBJ1-1; 7 bases are shared with TRBD1. CDR3 in amino acids: CASRDRSGDTEAFF. DNA for the CDR3: TGTGCCAGCAGGGACAGGTCTGGGGACACTGAAGCTTTCTTT. Looking up the rest from reference TRBV25-1 and TRBJ1-1 gives the full variable domain: EADIYQTPRYLVIGTGKKITLECSQTMGHDKMYWYQQDPGMELHLIHYSYGVNSTEKGDLSSESTVSRIRTEHFPLTLESARPSHTSQYLCASRDRSGDTEAFFGQGTRLTVV.